This T cell receptor (beta chain) was obtained from a study of tumor-infiltrating lymphocytes in localized non-small cell lung cancer. The CDR3 consists of 14 residues. Germline loops: CDR1 SEHNR, CDR2 FQNEAQ (reference sequence). V was pared by 2 bases and J by 5 bases, with 10 bases between. TCRdb's copy holds only in-frame clones and misses some; the assay was immunoSEQ multiplex PCR. The sample lists 7,000 to 9,500 clones, around 77% occurring once. Material: uninvolved lung tissue not adjacent to the tumor. This chain uses TRBV7-9 with TRBJ2-1, with a weak D call TRBD2 (6 bases). The sequence was obtained from a human donor with non-small cell lung cancer. Here the CDR3 reads CASSLTTGDNEQFF. The CDR3 DNA reads TGTGCCAGCAGCTTAACTACGGGGGACAATGAGCAGTTCTTC.